The 8 T cell receptor beta chains given below trace back to one sample, sequenced in a study of T cell responses to AZD1222 COVID-19 vaccine. Some clones are missing from TCRdb's copy, which holds only in-frame ones; the method was immunoSEQ multiplex PCR. The table includes over 110,000 clones, under 95% detected once. The sequenced sample was peripheral blood, obtained on day 0 of AZD1222 vaccination. These receptors came from an adult in good health.

The chain uses TRBV3-1 (or the pseudogene TRBV3-2) and TRBJ1-2; D remains unclear. Germline CDR1 LGHDT, CDR2 YNNKEL (reference sequence). The V gene lost 1 base and the J gene lost 4 bases, with 7 bases spanning the gap. CDR3 size: 13 residues. The CDR3, as DNA: TGTGCCAGCAGCCAAGGTCAGTTCTATGGCTACACCTTC. The encoded protein is CASSQGQFYGYTF.

This clone was observed once. This chain connects TRBV7-3 to TRBJ2-3, with D unresolved. Germline V CDR1 and CDR2: SGHTA, FQGTGA. The V and J ends lost 5 bases and 8 bases respectively, with 14 bases between them. The CDR3 sequence is 13 residues long. For the CDR3, the DNA is TGTGCCAGCAGCCCCCTCATCCACGGTACGCAGTATTTT. Translated: CASSPLIHGTQYF.

J is TRBJ2-4 and V is TRBV27; D is perhaps TRBD2 (6 bases). This CDR3 is 15 amino acids long. Trimming left V 1 base short and J 9 bases short, with 16 bases between. From germline, CDR1 is MNHEY and CDR2 SMNVEV (reference sequence). CDR3 DNA: TGTGCCAGCAGTTTATTAACTTGGGGGGAGGTCATTCAGTACTTC. Translating it yields CASSLLTWGEVIQYF.

CDR3 DNA: TGTGCCAGTAGTATAGACTTCGATGTCGGGAGGGAGGGCAATCAGCCCCAGCATTTT. Translation gives CASSIDFDVGREGNQPQHF. This chain links TRBV19 with TRBJ1-5; no clear D. Germline CDR1 LNHDA, CDR2 SQIVND (reference sequence). The CDR3 length is 19 residues. The V and J ends lost 0 bases and 2 bases respectively, with 20 bases between them.

The chain is built from TRBV25-1 and TRBJ2-1, with TRBD2 matching 10 bases. Trimming removed 6 bases from V and 9 bases from J; junction bases left unmatched: 5. The CDR3 runs to 13 residues. Germline values: CDR1 MGHDK, CDR2 SYGVNS. Here the CDR3 reads CASRLAGYGEQFF. CDR3 bases: TGTGCCAGCAGACTAGCGGGGTACGGTGAGCAGTTCTTC.

The chain couples TRBV6-5 to TRBJ1-6; no reliable D call. Germline V gene data show CDR1 as MNHEY and CDR2 as SVGAGI. With 6 bases removed from V and 0 bases from J, the gap between germline ends came to 9 bases. The CDR3 sequence is 15 residues long. The CDR3 loop is CASRIQSSYNSPLHF. The DNA for the CDR3 is TGTGCCAGCAGGATCCAAAGCTCCTATAATTCACCCCTCCACTTT.

The chain has TRBV11-3 and TRBJ2-3; 9 nucleotides align to TRBD1. This CDR3 is built from 16 residues. The V gene end was trimmed by 4 bases and the J gene end by 1 base; junction bases not matched to a gene: 6. Per the germline V gene, CDR1 is SGHNT and CDR2 is YENEEA. CDR3 DNA sequence: TGTGCCAGCAGCTGGCCGACAGGGGGAGGCACAGATACGCAGTATTTT. Its translation is CASSWPTGGGTDTQYF.

The rearrangement links TRBV5-4 to TRBJ2-3, with D unresolved. This CDR3 comprises 13 residues. CDR1 is SGHNT, CDR2 YYREEE, per germline (reference sequence). V lost 4 bases and J lost 3, with 9 bases in between. CDR3 DNA: TGTGCCAGCAGCGCCACCCTAACAGATACGCAGTATTTT. Residues: CASSATLTDTQYF.